A single sample is the source of the 21 T cell receptor beta chains below, sequenced in a study of PD-1 blockade in classical Hodgkin lymphoma. In every patient, relapse followed autologous stem cell transplantation, while exposure to brentuximab vedotin differed. Profiled with immunoSEQ multiplex PCR; TCRdb holds only in-frame clones, not every one. The repertoire has some 90,000 clones, about nine tenths of them found once; the top ten carry over 2.5%. Material: peripheral blood mononuclear cells (PBMCs), obtained before the second cycle of nivolumab. Every receptor here comes from a human donor with classical Hodgkin lymphoma.

The rearrangement joins TRBV18 to TRBJ2-5; 8 bases are a match to TRBD2. Per the germline V gene, CDR1 is KGHSH and CDR2 is LQKENI. The CDR3 runs 17 residues. Trimming cost V 6 bases and J 1 base; bases outside gene matches: 13. The CDR3 nucleotides read TGTGCCAGCTCGCCCTTGAGCGGGAGAGGAGGCCAAGAGACCCAGTACTTC. Protein sequence: CASSPLSGRGGQETQYF.

This CDR3 is CASSWAQGAETEAFF. The DNA for the CDR3 is TGTGCCAGCAGTTGGGCCCAAGGGGCTGAGACTGAAGCTTTCTTT. This chain joins TRBV28 and TRBJ1-1; TRBD1 might be the D (5 bases). CDR1 and CDR2 from the germline V gene are MDHEN and SYDVKM. Trimming cost V 4 bases and J 5 bases, with 17 bases left between them. The CDR3 covers 15 residues.

V usage is TRBV30 and J usage is TRBJ2-7, with 10 bases aligning to TRBD2. CDR3 size: 14 residues. Trimming cost V 2 bases and J 6 bases; bases outside gene matches: 7. Germline lookup yields CDR1 GTSNPN and CDR2 SVGIG (reference sequence). The CDR3 nucleotides read TGTGCCTGGAGTTCACAGCGGGAGGGAGGCGAGCAGTACTTC. Protein product: CAWSSQREGGEQYF.

The rearrangement links TRBV7-9 to TRBJ2-7; D remains unclear. The CDR3 length is 11 residues. Trimming removed 4 bases at V and 2 bases at J, with 3 bases between. The germline V gene has CDR1 SEHNR and CDR2 FQNEAQ (reference sequence). CDR3 DNA: TGTGCCAGCAGCTCAACCTACGAGCAGTACTTC. It is translated as CASSSTYEQYF.

This chain uses TRBV9 with TRBJ1-2; D is perhaps TRBD1 (6 bases). Germline CDR1 and CDR2: SGDLS and YYNGEE. The germline V and J ends were trimmed by 0 bases and 0 bases, with 18 bases remaining between them. The CDR3 length is 18 residues. The CDR3 DNA reads TGTGCCAGCAGCGTAGGAGGACAGACTGTCTTTGCTAACTATGGCTACACCTTC. Translation: CASSVGGQTVFANYGYTF. Full variable domain (remainder filled in from reference TRBV9 and TRBJ1-2): DSGVTQTPKHLITATGQRVTLRCSPRSGDLSVYWYQQSLDQGLQFLIQYYNGEERAKGNILERFSAQQFPDLHSELNLSSLELGDSALYFCASSVGGQTVFANYGYTFGSGTRLTVV.

The genes are TRBV4-1 and TRBJ2-2, with D unresolved. The V and J ends lost 2 bases and 0 bases respectively, with 13 bases between them. This CDR3 contains 17 residues. CDR1 MGHRA and CDR2 YSYEKL come from the germline V gene. The CDR3 DNA reads as TGCGCCAGCAGCCAAAGCTTCTCTCGAACGAACACCGGGGAGCTGTTTTTT. Protein product: CASSQSFSRTNTGELFF.

The V gene is TRBV4-1, the J gene TRBJ1-3; D is unresolved. Germline V gives CDR1 MGHRA, CDR2 YSYEKL. The CDR3 runs 13 residues. Trimming took off 10 bases at V and 3 bases at J, with 13 bases between the two ends. CDR3 loop: CAISPEIGNTIYF. The CDR3 DNA reads as TGCGCCATCTCACCAGAAATTGGAAACACCATATATTTT.

The chain has TRBV2 and TRBJ2-7; 8 bases map to TRBD1. V shed 6 bases and J 5 bases; nucleotides not matched to a gene: 3. The CDR3 covers 12 residues. Germline CDR1 reads SNHLY; CDR2 reads FYNNEI. CDR3 coding DNA: TGTGCCAGCAGGGACAGGGCCCACGAGCAGTACTTC. It specifies CASRDRAHEQYF.

V is TRBV10-3 and J is TRBJ1-3; 7 bases are a match to TRBD1. CDR1 and CDR2 from the germline V gene are ENHRY and SYGVKD. The V and J ends lost 4 bases and 2 bases, in that order; junction bases with no gene match: 8. The CDR3 contains 16 residues. CDR3: CAISGPETGTGNTIYF. CDR3 nucleotides: TGTGCCATCAGTGGCCCAGAGACAGGGACTGGAAACACCATATATTTT.

The chain links TRBV15 to TRBJ1-2, with D perhaps matching TRBD1 (5 bases). The germline V gene has CDR1 LNHNV and CDR2 YYDKDF (reference sequence). The CDR3 runs 15 residues. Trimming shortened V by 1 base and J by 7 bases, and 16 bases separated the two germline ends. The CDR3 bases are TGTGCCACCAGCAGAGTCAAAGGGGCAAGTCTTGGCTACACCTTC. Translating it yields CATSRVKGASLGYTF.

The rearrangement uses TRBV25-1 and TRBJ2-5, with unresolved D. Germline V lookup: CDR1 MGHDK, CDR2 SYGVNS. The CDR3 totals 13 residues. V was trimmed by 5 bases and J by 5 bases, leaving 12 bases between them. In nucleotides, the CDR3 is TGTGCCAGCAGTATAGGGATGGCGGAGACCCAGTACTTC. Translation: CASSIGMAETQYF.

The gene calls are TRBV18 and TRBJ2-7; the D is unclear. Trimming removed 3 bases at V and 0 bases at J, with 9 bases between. There are 14 residues in the CDR3. Germline CDR1 is KGHSH and CDR2 is LQKENI. The CDR3 region has the DNA TGTGCCAGCTCACCGGAAGCTAGCTCCTACGAGCAGTACTTC. The encoded protein is CASSPEASSYEQYF.

This sequence joins TRBV6-4 and TRBJ2-7, with 11 bases identical to TRBD1. Germline loops: CDR1 MRHNA, CDR2 SNTAGT. This CDR3 has 15 amino acids. J gave up 4 bases and V 6 bases, and 8 bases lay outside the gene matches. The CDR3: CASSLRTGGLYEQYF. In nucleotides, the CDR3 is TGTGCCAGCAGCCTGAGGACAGGGGGCCTTTACGAGCAGTACTTC.

The chain employs TRBV5-1 and TRBJ2-3, with TRBD2 as a possible D gene (5 bases). From germline, CDR1 is SGHRS and CDR2 YFSETQ. The CDR3 has 15 residues. V dropped 4 bases and J dropped 0 bases, with 12 bases sitting between them. The CDR3 DNA is TGCGCCAGCAGCCCAAGACGGACTAGCACAGATACGCAGTATTTT. Translating it yields CASSPRRTSTDTQYF.

The chain combines TRBV5-1 with TRBJ2-3, with 8 bases that match TRBD2. V gave up 5 bases and J gave up 1 base; unmatched junction bases: 9. This CDR3 has 16 residues. Germline V gene data show CDR1 as SGHRS and CDR2 as YFSETQ. DNA of the CDR3: TGCGCCAGCAGTCCCACTGCGGGAGGACGCACAGATACGCAGTATTTT. Translated: CASSPTAGGRTDTQYF. The full variable domain, its missing parts supplied by reference TRBV5-1 and TRBJ2-3, is KAGVTQTPRYLIKTRGQQVTLSCSPISGHRSVSWYQQTPGQGLQFLFEYFSETQRNKGNFPGRFSGRQFSNSRSEMNVSTLELGDSALYLCASSPTAGGRTDTQYFGPGTRLTVL.

The rearrangement uses TRBV6-1 and TRBJ1-4; weak D call: TRBD1 (5 bases). Germline CDR1 and CDR2: MNHNS and SASEGT. V gave up 6 bases and J gave up 8 bases, with 16 bases separating them. This CDR3 is built from 14 residues. CDR3 protein: CASRGGTAWEKLFF. CDR3 nucleotide sequence: TGTGCCAGCAGGGGGGGGACCGCTTGGGAAAAACTGTTTTTT.

The sample holds one count of this clone. The V gene is TRBV28, the J gene TRBJ2-7, with TRBD2 identical over 10 bases. Per the germline V gene, CDR1 is MDHEN and CDR2 is SYDVKM. The CDR3 contains 16 residues. V gave up 7 bases and J gave up 0 bases; unmatched junction bases: 9. The CDR3 loop is CASNRLAGIASYEQYF. The CDR3 region has the DNA TGTGCCAGCAATCGACTAGCGGGCATAGCCTCCTACGAGCAGTACTTC. The full variable domain, rest sourced from reference TRBV28 and TRBJ2-7, is DVKVTQSSRYLVKRTGEKVFLECVQDMDHENMFWYRQDPGLGLRLIYFSYDVKMKEKGDIPEGYSVSREKKERFSLILESASTNQTSMYLCASNRLAGIASYEQYFGPGTRLTVT.

This clone appeared once. The chain carries TRBV28 and TRBJ1-2; D might be TRBD1 (6 bases). The V gene's germline CDR1 is MDHEN and CDR2 SYDVKM. The CDR3 runs 14 residues. Trimming shortened V by 4 bases and J by 2 bases, and 11 bases separated the two germline ends. This CDR3 is CASSSTGSNYGYTF. The CDR3 DNA follows: TGTGCCAGCAGTTCAACAGGGTCCAACTATGGCTACACCTTC.

The chain combines TRBV7-8 with TRBJ1-1, with D unresolved. CDR1 is SGHVS, CDR2 FQNEAQ, per germline. V lost 4 bases and J lost 1, with 10 bases in between. This CDR3 is built from 14 residues. The CDR3 is CASSYDVWNTEAFF. CDR3 in DNA: TGTGCCAGCAGCTACGACGTATGGAACACTGAAGCTTTCTTT.

This chain joins TRBV7-8 and TRBJ2-5; D is perhaps TRBD2 (5 bases). The V end was cut by 4 bases, the J end by 4 bases, with 10 bases between. There are 13 residues in the CDR3. Germline V gene data show CDR1 as SGHVS and CDR2 as FQNEAQ. CDR3 coding DNA: TGTGCCAGCAGCTCCCGGACTTCAGAGACCCAGTACTTC. Translation: CASSSRTSETQYF. The full variable domain, rest sourced from reference TRBV7-8 and TRBJ2-5, is GAGVSQSPRYKVAKRGQDVALRCDPISGHVSLFWYQQALGQGPEFLTYFQNEAQLDKSGLPSDRFFAERPEGSVSTLKIQRTQQEDSAVYLCASSSRTSETQYFGPGTRLLVL.

CDR3 sequence (DNA): TGTGCCAGCAGTAGCCACCTCAGGATGGCTGGAAACACCATATATTTT. It encodes CASSSHLRMAGNTIYF. This chain links TRBV28 with TRBJ1-3; D gene uncertain. The CDR3 spans 16 residues. CDR1 is MDHEN and CDR2 is SYDVKM in the germline V gene. V was clipped by 5 bases and J by 2 bases, with 16 bases between them.